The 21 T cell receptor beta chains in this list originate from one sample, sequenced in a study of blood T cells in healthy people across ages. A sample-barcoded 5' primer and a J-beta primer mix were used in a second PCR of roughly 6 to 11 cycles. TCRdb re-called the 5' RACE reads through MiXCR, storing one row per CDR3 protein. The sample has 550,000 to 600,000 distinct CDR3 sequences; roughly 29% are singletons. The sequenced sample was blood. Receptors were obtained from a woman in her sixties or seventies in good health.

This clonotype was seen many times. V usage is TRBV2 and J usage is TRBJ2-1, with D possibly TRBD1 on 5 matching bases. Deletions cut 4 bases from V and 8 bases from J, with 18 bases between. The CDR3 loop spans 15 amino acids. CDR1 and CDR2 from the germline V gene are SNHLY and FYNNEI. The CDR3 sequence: CASSGDPRGFDEQFF. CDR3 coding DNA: TGTGCCAGCAGTGGGGATCCTAGGGGTTTCGATGAGCAGTTCTTC.

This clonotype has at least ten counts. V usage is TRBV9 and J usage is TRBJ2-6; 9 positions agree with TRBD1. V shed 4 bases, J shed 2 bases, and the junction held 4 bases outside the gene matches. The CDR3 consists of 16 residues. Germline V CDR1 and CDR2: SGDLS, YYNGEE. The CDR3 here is CASSRDREAGANVLTF. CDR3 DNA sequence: TGTGCCAGCAGCCGGGACAGGGAGGCTGGGGCCAACGTCCTGACTTTC.

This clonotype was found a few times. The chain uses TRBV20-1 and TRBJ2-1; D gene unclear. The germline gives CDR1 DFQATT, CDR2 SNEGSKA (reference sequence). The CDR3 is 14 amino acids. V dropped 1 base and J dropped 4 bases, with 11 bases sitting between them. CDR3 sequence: CSARVDEVYNEQFF. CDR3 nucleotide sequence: TGCAGTGCTAGAGTGGACGAAGTATACAATGAGCAGTTCTTC.

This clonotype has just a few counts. CDR3 in DNA: TGCAGCGTTGTGCGAGGCGGGGGAAACTATGGCTACACCTTC. Protein product: CSVVRGGGNYGYTF. The chain couples TRBV29-1 to TRBJ1-2; D may be TRBD1 (5 bases). The CDR3 spans 14 residues. The V end lost 4 bases, the J end lost 2 bases, and 14 bases lay between the germline ends. Germline values: CDR1 SQVTM, CDR2 ANQGSEA.

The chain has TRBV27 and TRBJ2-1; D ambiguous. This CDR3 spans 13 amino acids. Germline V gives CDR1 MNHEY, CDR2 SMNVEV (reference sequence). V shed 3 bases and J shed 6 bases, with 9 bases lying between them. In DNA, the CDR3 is TGTGCCAGCAGTTTGAGTTCACGCAATGAGCAGTTCTTC. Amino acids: CASSLSSRNEQFF.

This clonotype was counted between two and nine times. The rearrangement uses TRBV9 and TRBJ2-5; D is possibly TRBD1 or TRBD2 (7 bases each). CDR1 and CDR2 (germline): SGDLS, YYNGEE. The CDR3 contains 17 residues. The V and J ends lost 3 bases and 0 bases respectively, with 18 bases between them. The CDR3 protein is CASSGGHRGGYQETQYF. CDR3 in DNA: TGTGCCAGCAGCGGTGGACACAGGGGAGGGTACCAAGAGACCCAGTACTTC.

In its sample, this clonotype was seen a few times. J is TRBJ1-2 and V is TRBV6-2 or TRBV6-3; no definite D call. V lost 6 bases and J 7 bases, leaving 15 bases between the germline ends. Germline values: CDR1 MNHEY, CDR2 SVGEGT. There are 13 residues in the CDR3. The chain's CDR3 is CASRNQRAGGYTF. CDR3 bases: TGTGCCAGCAGAAACCAGAGGGCCGGTGGCTACACCTTC.

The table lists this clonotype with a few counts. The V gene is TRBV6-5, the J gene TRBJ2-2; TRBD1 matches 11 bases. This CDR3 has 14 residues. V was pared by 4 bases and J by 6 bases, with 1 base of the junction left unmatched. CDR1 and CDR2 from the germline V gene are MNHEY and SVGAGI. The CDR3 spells CASSWGQGAGELFF. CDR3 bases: TGTGCCAGCAGTTGGGGACAGGGGGCCGGGGAGCTGTTTTTT.

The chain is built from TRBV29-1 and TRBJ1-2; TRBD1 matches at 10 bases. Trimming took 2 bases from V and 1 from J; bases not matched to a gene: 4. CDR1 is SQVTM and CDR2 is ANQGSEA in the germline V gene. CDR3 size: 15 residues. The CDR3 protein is CSVERDRGYNYGYTF. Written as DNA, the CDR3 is TGCAGCGTTGAAAGGGACAGGGGATATAACTATGGCTACACCTTC.

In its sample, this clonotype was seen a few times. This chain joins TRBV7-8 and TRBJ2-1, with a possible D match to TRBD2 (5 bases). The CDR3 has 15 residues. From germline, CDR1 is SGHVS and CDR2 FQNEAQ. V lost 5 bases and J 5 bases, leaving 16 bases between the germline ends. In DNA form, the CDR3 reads TGTGCCAGCAGCCCCCAAACGGGGATAAACAATGAGCAGTTCTTC. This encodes CASSPQTGINNEQFF.

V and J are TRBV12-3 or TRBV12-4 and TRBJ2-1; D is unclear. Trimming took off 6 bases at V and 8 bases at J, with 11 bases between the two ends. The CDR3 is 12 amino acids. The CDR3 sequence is CASRRVGDEQFF. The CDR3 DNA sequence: TGTGCCAGCAGGCGAGTCGGCGATGAGCAGTTCTTC.

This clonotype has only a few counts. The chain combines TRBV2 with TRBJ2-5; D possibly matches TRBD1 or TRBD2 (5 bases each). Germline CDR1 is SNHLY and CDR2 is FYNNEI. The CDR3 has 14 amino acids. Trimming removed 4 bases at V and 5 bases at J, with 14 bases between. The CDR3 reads CASSGQGVAETQYF. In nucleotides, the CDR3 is TGTGCCAGCAGTGGCCAGGGAGTAGCGGAGACCCAGTACTTC.

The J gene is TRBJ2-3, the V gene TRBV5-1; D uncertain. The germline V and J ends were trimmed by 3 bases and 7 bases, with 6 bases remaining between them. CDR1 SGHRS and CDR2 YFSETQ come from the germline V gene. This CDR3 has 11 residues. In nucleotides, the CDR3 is TGCGCCAGCAGCTGGGGTAATACGCAGTATTTT. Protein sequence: CASSWGNTQYF.

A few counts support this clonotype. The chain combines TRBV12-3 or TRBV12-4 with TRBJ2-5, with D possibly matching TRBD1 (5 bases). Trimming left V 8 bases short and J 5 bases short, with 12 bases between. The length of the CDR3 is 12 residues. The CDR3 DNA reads TGTGCCAGCGGCCCGACAGAGGAGACCCAGTACTTC. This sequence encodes CASGPTEETQYF.

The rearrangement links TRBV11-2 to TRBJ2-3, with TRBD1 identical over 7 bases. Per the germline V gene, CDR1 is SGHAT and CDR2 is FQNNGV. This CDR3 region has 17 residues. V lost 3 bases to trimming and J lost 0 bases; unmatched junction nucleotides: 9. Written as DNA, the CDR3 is TGTGCCAGCAGCTTGCACTCTTCCAGGGGGAGCACAGATACGCAGTATTTT. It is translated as CASSLHSSRGSTDTQYF.

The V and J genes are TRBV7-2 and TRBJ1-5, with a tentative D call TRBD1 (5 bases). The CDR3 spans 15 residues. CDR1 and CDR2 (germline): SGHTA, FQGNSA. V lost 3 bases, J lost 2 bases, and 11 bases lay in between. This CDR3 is CASSFSVGGNQPQHF. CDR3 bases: TGTGCCAGCAGCTTTAGCGTGGGGGGCAATCAGCCCCAGCATTTT.

CDR3 region: CASSLTPGLGQLNEQFF. The CDR3 DNA follows: TGTGCCAGCAGCTTAACTCCCGGCCTAGGACAACTCAATGAGCAGTTCTTC. This sequence joins TRBV11-3 and TRBJ2-5; D possibly corresponds to TRBD1 (5 bases). The tail of the sequence fits TRBJ2-1 better, so the J call may be wrong. There are 17 residues in the CDR3. Germline assignment: CDR1 SGHNT and CDR2 YENEEA.

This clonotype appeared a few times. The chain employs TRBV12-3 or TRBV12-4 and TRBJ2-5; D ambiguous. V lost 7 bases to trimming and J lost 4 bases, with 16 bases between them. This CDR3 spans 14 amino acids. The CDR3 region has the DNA TGTGCCAGCACTCTCCTCGAACCGGCAGAGACCCAGTACTTC. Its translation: CASTLLEPAETQYF.

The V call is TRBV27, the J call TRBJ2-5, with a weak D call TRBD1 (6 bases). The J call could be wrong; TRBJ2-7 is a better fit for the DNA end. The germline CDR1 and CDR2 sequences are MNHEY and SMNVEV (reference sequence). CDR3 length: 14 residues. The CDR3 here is CASSRGQNAYEQYF. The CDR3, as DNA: TGTGCCAGCAGTAGAGGACAGAATGCCTACGAGCAGTACTTC.

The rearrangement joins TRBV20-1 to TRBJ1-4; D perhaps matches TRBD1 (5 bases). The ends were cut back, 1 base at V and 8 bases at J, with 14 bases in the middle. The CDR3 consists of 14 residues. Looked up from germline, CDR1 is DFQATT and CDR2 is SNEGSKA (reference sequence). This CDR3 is CSARAIGADEKLFF. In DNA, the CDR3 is TGCAGTGCTAGAGCTATAGGGGCGGACGAAAAACTGTTTTTT.

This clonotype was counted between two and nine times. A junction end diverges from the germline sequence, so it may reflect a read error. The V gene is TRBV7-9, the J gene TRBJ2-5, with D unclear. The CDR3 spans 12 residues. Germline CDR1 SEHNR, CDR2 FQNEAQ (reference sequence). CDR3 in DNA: TGTGCCAGCAGCTTGGAAACCGGGCCCTGGGACTTC. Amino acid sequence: CASSLETGPWDF.